A single sample gave rise to the 19 T cell receptor beta chains below, sequenced in a study of blood T cell repertoires in COVID-19. TCRdb's table, derived via immunoSEQ multiplex PCR, lists solely in-frame clones and lacks some. The sample shows more than 450,000 clones, about 90% of them seen only once. The sample comprised PBMCs or T cells enriched from blood (not recorded which). The source of these receptors is a woman between 18 and 29 years old who had recovered from COVID-19.

The V call is TRBV28, the J call TRBJ1-4; D is unclear. This CDR3 contains 13 residues. Trimming pared 4 bases from V and 4 bases from J, leaving 7 bases between. The germline V gene has CDR1 MDHEN and CDR2 SYDVKM. The CDR3 coding sequence is TGTGCCAGCAGTTCGGGGAATAATGAAAAACTGTTTTTT. Amino acid sequence: CASSSGNNEKLFF.

This rearrangement joins TRBV5-1 to TRBJ2-7, with 11 bases aligning to TRBD1. V gave up 0 bases and J gave up 3 bases; unmatched junction bases: 2. CDR1 and CDR2 (germline): SGHRS, YFSETQ. The length of the CDR3 is 15 residues. CDR3 region: CASSLEGTGGYEQYF. The CDR3 coding sequence is TGCGCCAGCAGCTTGGAAGGGACAGGGGGCTACGAGCAGTACTTC.

This clone has only one observation. This rearrangement joins TRBV19 to TRBJ1-2; D ambiguous. CDR1 is LNHDA and CDR2 is SQIVND in the germline V gene (reference sequence). Trimming took 11 bases from V and 3 from J, leaving 19 bases between them. This CDR3 has 14 amino acids. DNA for the CDR3: TGTGCCTCTAACTCTCTGATGGTCGACTATGGCTACACCTTC. Translating it yields CASNSLMVDYGYTF.

The chain uses TRBV6-2 or TRBV6-3 and TRBJ1-2; D is uncertain. CDR1 is MNHEY and CDR2 is SVGEGT in the germline V gene. The CDR3 covers 11 residues. Trimming pared 5 bases from V and 8 bases from J, leaving 9 bases between. CDR3 DNA sequence: TGTGCCAGCAGTGAGGAGAGGGGCTACACCTTC. It yields the protein CASSEERGYTF.

The rearrangement joins TRBV7-9 to TRBJ1-6, with 7 bases aligning to TRBD1. The CDR3 extends over 12 amino acids. Germline V CDR1 and CDR2: SEHNR, FQNEAQ (reference sequence). With V trimmed by 10 bases and J by 5 bases, 2 bases remained unmatched. CDR3 sequence (DNA): TGTGCCACCACAGGGGATAATTCACCCCTCCACTTT. Translating it yields CATTGDNSPLHF.

The chain employs TRBV24-1 and TRBJ1-2; a weak D match, TRBD1 (5 bases). V was shortened by 10 bases and J by 8 bases, with 34 bases between the two germline ends. The length of the CDR3 is 18 residues. The germline V gene encodes CDR1 KGHDR and CDR2 SFDVKD. The CDR3 nucleotides are TGTGCCACGCCCCGGCGGGGAGACTCCTTTGGCATAGGGGTAGGCTACACCTTC. It yields the protein CATPRRGDSFGIGVGYTF.

This clone has a handful of counts. J is TRBJ2-7 and V is TRBV11-2, with D maybe TRBD1 (6 bases). The germline CDR1 and CDR2 sequences are SGHAT and FQNNGV. This CDR3 comprises 14 residues. V was clipped by 5 bases and J by 5 bases, with 16 bases between them. The CDR3 DNA is TGTGCCAGCAGCCAAAACAGGGATCTGGACGAGCAGTACTTC. Translated: CASSQNRDLDEQYF. Full variable domain (outside the CDR3, taken from reference TRBV11-2 and TRBJ2-7): EAGVAQSPRYKIIEKRQSVAFWCNPISGHATLYWYQQILGQGPKLLIQFQNNGVVDDSQLPKDRFSAERLKGVDSTLKIQPAKLEDSAVYLCASSQNRDLDEQYFGPGTRLTVT.

The chain carries TRBV27 and TRBJ1-2; tentatively, D is TRBD1 (5 bases). The CDR3 is 13 residues long. Trimming left V 3 bases short and J 7 bases short, with 12 bases between. CDR1 and CDR2 (germline): MNHEY, SMNVEV (reference sequence). CDR3 in amino acids: CASSFGREGGYTF. CDR3 bases: TGTGCCAGCAGTTTCGGCAGGGAAGGTGGCTACACCTTC.

In regard to this clone: The CDR3 ends on some other residue instead of the conserved phenylalanine or tryptophan, so this is likely a read error. It is unclear where the CDR3 begins or ends on the DNA, so no DNA is shown, and the CDR3 is as TCRdb lists it. The chain joins TRBV6-1 to TRBJ1-1; the table's D call TRBD1 went unverified against the DNA. Both ends counted, the CDR3 spans 11 residues. CDR1 is MNHNS and CDR2 is SASEGT in the germline V gene. The CDR3 loop reads CASSELRGQKV.

The chain uses TRBV2 and TRBJ1-1, with D tentatively TRBD1 (5 bases). V gave up 1 base and J gave up 10 bases, with 13 bases separating them. Germline CDR1 is SNHLY and CDR2 is FYNNEI. The CDR3 length is 13 residues. The CDR3 DNA is TGTGCCAGCAGTGAAGGAGTCGACAGAGGAGCTTTCTTT. Translated: CASSEGVDRGAFF. The full variable domain, completed using reference TRBV2 and TRBJ1-1, is EPEVTQTPSHQVTQMGQEVILRCVPISNHLYFYWYRQILGQKVEFLVSFYNNEISEKSEIFDDQFSVERPDGSNFTLKIRSTKLEDSAMYFCASSEGVDRGAFFGQGTRLTVV.

This chain links TRBV27 with TRBJ1-6; TRBD1 is a possible D gene (6 bases). This CDR3 spans 14 amino acids. The V end was cut by 2 bases, the J end by 5 bases, with 7 bases between. Germline V gene sequence: CDR1 MNHEY, CDR2 SMNVEV (reference sequence). This CDR3 reads CASSLGGNNSPLHF. The CDR3 DNA reads as TGTGCCAGCAGTTTAGGGGGCAATAATTCACCCCTCCACTTT.

The J gene is TRBJ2-7, the V gene TRBV4-1; 7 bases match TRBD1. Trimming cost V 0 bases and J 6 bases; bases outside gene matches: 8. The germline V gene encodes CDR1 MGHRA and CDR2 YSYEKL. The CDR3 length is 15 residues. CDR3 DNA sequence: TGCGCCAGCAGCCAAGAAGATCGACAGGGCCTCGAGCAGTACTTC. Protein: CASSQEDRQGLEQYF.

The genes are TRBV7-8 and TRBJ1-2; maybe TRBD1 (5 bases). The germline V gene has CDR1 SGHVS and CDR2 FQNEAQ. Trimming took off 4 bases at V and 6 bases at J, with 21 bases between the two ends. The CDR3 covers 16 residues. The CDR3 nucleotides are TGTGCCAGCAGCTCCCCCATCGGGGGAGAACAGGATGGCTACACCTTC. Amino acids: CASSSPIGGEQDGYTF.

V is TRBV12-5 and J is TRBJ1-2; possibly TRBD1 for D (5 bases). V was cut by 7 bases and J by 6 bases, with 18 bases left in between. CDR3 size: 14 residues. CDR1 and CDR2 from the germline V gene are LGHNT and FRNRAP. CDR3 nucleotides: TGTGCTAGTGCCGCATCGGGACTCCAAAATGGCTACACCTTC. Translated, it gives CASAASGLQNGYTF.

This clone was detected a few times. The chain links TRBV7-2 to TRBJ1-4; tentatively, D is TRBD1 (6 bases). Trimming left V 2 bases short and J 7 bases short, with 14 bases between. This CDR3 is built from 15 residues. Germline V CDR1 and CDR2: SGHTA, FQGNSA. The CDR3 DNA sequence: TGTGCCAGCAGCTTAAACAGGGTGGGATTTGAAAAACTGTTTTTT. This encodes CASSLNRVGFEKLFF.

In its sample, this clone was seen a few times. The gene calls are TRBV5-6 and TRBJ1-3, with 8 nucleotides matching TRBD1. J was trimmed by 0 bases and V by 4 bases; bases with no gene match: 12. Germline V gene lookup returns CDR1 SGHDT and CDR2 YYEEEE. The CDR3 has 18 amino acids. CDR3 DNA sequence: TGTGCCAGCAGCCTCGGAGGGACAGGTGGACTCTCTGGAAACACCATATATTTT. It encodes CASSLGGTGGLSGNTIYF.

The chain has TRBV30 and TRBJ1-2; tentative D call: TRBD1 (6 bases). Trimming shortened V by 3 bases and J by 8 bases, and 16 bases separated the two germline ends. This CDR3 comprises 13 residues. CDR1 is GTSNPN and CDR2 is SVGIG in the germline V gene (reference sequence). As DNA, the CDR3 is TGTGCCTGGAGCTTCGGACAGACGAGAGGCTACACCTTC. Translating gives CAWSFGQTRGYTF. Full variable domain (remainder filled in from reference TRBV30 and TRBJ1-2): SQTIHQWPATLVQPVGSPLSLECTVEGTSNPNLYWYRQAAGRGLQLLFYSVGIGQISSEVPQNLSASRPQDRQFILSSKKLLLSDSGFYLCAWSFGQTRGYTFGSGTRLTVV.

The V and J genes are TRBV5-1 and TRBJ1-2, with a weak D call TRBD1 (5 bases). Germline V gene lookup returns CDR1 SGHRS and CDR2 YFSETQ. The CDR3 loop spans 14 amino acids. V lost 0 bases and J 6 bases, leaving 12 bases between the germline ends. The CDR3 DNA reads as TGCGCCAGCAGCTTGGCGGGACTGACCAATGGCTACACCTTC. Amino acids: CASSLAGLTNGYTF.

The V and J genes are TRBV19 and TRBJ2-4, with TRBD1 matching 9 bases. Germline values: CDR1 LNHDA, CDR2 SQIVND (reference sequence). The CDR3 consists of 15 residues. Unmatched junction bases numbered 10, after V lost 5 bases and J lost 8 bases. CDR3 region: CASSPPGTGNDIQYF. CDR3 sequence (DNA): TGTGCCAGTAGTCCTCCGGGGACAGGGAACGACATTCAGTACTTC.